This entry concerns a single TCR beta chain. Its target is unknown. TCRdb passed the reads through MiXCR, listing each CDR3 protein once. In the table there are more than 950 distinct CDR3 sequences, more than 75% of which are singletons. This sample is part of a study of regulatory T cells in long-lasting Graves disease. Study-wide results and limits: Persistent patients had a count of shared public clonotypes (about 2,700) that exceeded that of new patients (approximately 1,000). Persistent disease showed a preference for TRBV28, TRBJ1-2 and TRBJ2-5. Sample size was small, which may have lowered accuracy.

From PBMCs, RNA was extracted and then used to make the TCR library. The germline V gene encodes CDR1 MNHEY and CDR2 SVGEGT. Trimming at V came to 8 bases and at J to 6 bases, leaving 15 bases not matched to a gene. The CDR3 has 15 residues. The clonotype comes from a woman aged 25 to 39 with Graves disease. V and J are TRBV6-2 or TRBV6-3 and TRBJ2-7; TRBD2 matches at 8 bases. Sequencing was performed on peripheral blood mononuclear cells (PBMCs), taken with antithyroid drug treatment, in newly diagnosed or persistent Graves disease (not recorded which). As DNA, the CDR3 is TGTGCCAGCGCCCTTGGGGAAGCGGGAGTCGGCGAGCAGTACTTC. Protein product: CASALGEAGVGEQYF.